This T cell receptor beta chain stems from a study of CD8 T cells in ankylosing spondylitis. General study points: Roughly eight highly homologous variants made up a TCR beta motif that seemed to typify ankylosing spondylitis blood. Reports say disease-linked clones showed up significantly more in matched ankylosing spondylitis synovial fluid.

The TCR beta libraries were generated through quantitative 5'-RACE incorporating molecular barcodes. TCRdb re-called the 5' RACE reads with MiXCR, one entry per CDR3 protein. The profile shows under 950,000 distinct CDR3 sequences, roughly 20% of them singletons. Comment on this clonotype: What it binds is unknown.

The junction had 4 bases not matched to a gene; V was cut back by 3 bases and J by 3 bases. The CDR3 is 15 residues long. Germline lookup yields CDR1 SGHRS and CDR2 YFSETQ. This sequence joins TRBV5-1 and TRBJ1-3; TRBD1 matches at 9 bases. Sequencing input: blood, either unsorted or a sorted T cell fraction (not recorded which). The receptor comes from a male donor with ankylosing spondylitis. The CDR3 sequence: CASSSQGAFGNTIYF. The CDR3 nucleotides are TGCGCCAGCAGCTCACAGGGGGCGTTTGGAAACACCATATATTTT.